A single sample gave rise to the 17 T cell receptor beta chains below, sequenced in a study of T cells after yellow fever vaccination. From the 5' RACE reads, TCRdb called clonotypes with MiXCR, one entry per CDR3 protein. The table lists some 350,000 distinct CDR3 sequences, 3% to 4.5% of them singletons, with 20% to 25% in the top ten. This specimen was PBMCs, taken 5 days after the yellow fever booster vaccination. Source of these receptors: a man in his late teens or twenties who received the YFV17D yellow fever vaccine.

The V call is TRBV12-3 or TRBV12-4, the J call TRBJ1-5, with unresolved D. Trimming took off 5 bases at V and 3 bases at J, with 14 bases between the two ends. The CDR3 totals 15 residues. CDR3 amino acids: CASSPKDVDNQPQHF. In DNA form, the CDR3 reads TGTGCCAGCAGTCCCAAGGACGTAGACAATCAGCCCCAGCATTTT.

The chain employs TRBV20-1 and TRBJ1-4; D is possibly TRBD1 (6 bases). The CDR3 has 19 amino acids. V gave up 0 bases and J gave up 0 bases, with 20 bases separating them. CDR1 and CDR2 (germline): DFQATT, SNEGSKA (reference sequence). CDR3 nucleotides: TGCAGTGCTAGAGATTCCCAACACCCAACAGGGTCAACTAATGAAAAACTGTTTTTT. Encoded protein: CSARDSQHPTGSTNEKLFF.

This clonotype has a count of ten or more. The chain carries TRBV7-9 and TRBJ1-2; 10 nucleotides line up with TRBD1. The CDR3 contains 14 residues. Germline V CDR1 and CDR2: SEHNR, FQNEAQ (reference sequence). V dropped 1 base and J dropped 8; count of bases not matched to a gene: 4. CDR3 nucleotide sequence: TGTGCCAGCAGCTTAGAGGGACAGGGGAGAGGCTACACCTTC. This translates into CASSLEGQGRGYTF.

The table lists this clonotype with a few counts. The V and J genes are TRBV10-3 and TRBJ1-2, with D uncertain. The CDR3 is 14 amino acids. The V end lost 4 bases, the J end lost 4 bases, and 13 bases lay between the germline ends. Germline CDR1 ENHRY, CDR2 SYGVKD. The CDR3 coding sequence is TGTGCCATCAGTGCAATGGAGGGAGCCTATGGCTACACCTTC. This translates into CAISAMEGAYGYTF.

This rearrangement joins TRBV10-3 to TRBJ1-1, with 8 bases lining up with TRBD1. Germline CDR1 ENHRY, CDR2 SYGVKD. The CDR3 covers 13 residues. V dropped 7 bases and J dropped 4; count of bases not matched to a gene: 5. The CDR3 here is CAIKQGASTEAFF. CDR3 nucleotide sequence: TGTGCCATCAAGCAGGGGGCGAGCACTGAAGCTTTCTTT.

This clonotype was observed a handful of times. The chain has TRBV6-5 and TRBJ2-7, with 7 bases lining up with TRBD2. In germline, CDR1 is MNHEY, CDR2 SVGAGI. V shed 3 bases, J shed 5 bases, and the junction held 10 bases outside the gene matches. This CDR3 spans 15 amino acids. Here the CDR3 reads CASSYRPTAGNEQYF. CDR3 DNA sequence: TGTGCCAGCAGTTATCGTCCTACAGCGGGAAACGAGCAGTACTTC.

This clonotype was counted a few times. The chain uses TRBV18 and TRBJ2-5; perhaps TRBD2 as D (7 bases). CDR1 KGHSH and CDR2 LQKENI come from the germline V gene. The CDR3 totals 14 residues. With 6 bases removed from V and 3 bases from J, the gap between germline ends came to 14 bases. The CDR3 here is CASSRRGAKETQYF. CDR3 nucleotide sequence: TGTGCCAGCTCTCGCCGGGGGGCCAAAGAGACCCAGTACTTC.

This clonotype has only a few counts. The chain links TRBV6-2 or TRBV6-3 to TRBJ2-3; 7 bases line up with TRBD2. The length of the CDR3 is 16 residues. Germline trimming cut 6 bases from V and 2 bases from J; bases unmatched to any gene: 11. Germline V gene sequence: CDR1 MNHEY, CDR2 SVGEGT. CDR3 loop: CASSPIGLEHTDTQYF. In nucleotides, the CDR3 is TGTGCCAGCAGCCCCATCGGACTAGAGCACACAGATACGCAGTATTTT.

This chain connects TRBV20-1 to TRBJ2-3; 9 bases are a match to TRBD2. V was clipped by 3 bases and J by 6 bases; unmatched bases: 16. Germline V gene data show CDR1 as DFQATT and CDR2 as SNEGSKA (reference sequence). The CDR3 spans 17 residues. The CDR3 reads CSASISRRGGTGDTQYF. CDR3 nucleotide sequence: TGCAGTGCTAGTATCTCAAGGCGGGGGGGCACGGGTGATACGCAGTATTTT.

This clonotype was observed a few times. The chain has TRBV19 and TRBJ2-1, with 8 bases identical to TRBD2. V lost 8 bases to trimming and J lost 6 bases; unmatched junction nucleotides: 12. CDR3 size: 15 residues. Germline CDR1 is LNHDA and CDR2 is SQIVND (reference sequence). The CDR3 region is CASLSGGTRSNEQFF. CDR3 DNA: TGTGCCAGTCTGTCAGGAGGGACTAGAAGCAATGAGCAGTTCTTC.

This clonotype occurred a few times. The J gene is TRBJ2-2, the V gene TRBV7-9; D not certain. CDR1 is SEHNR, CDR2 FQNEAQ, per germline (reference sequence). Trimming removed 6 bases from V and 5 bases from J, with 4 bases in between. The CDR3 is 11 residues long. CDR3 region: CASRQTGELFF. CDR3 bases: TGTGCCAGCAGACAGACCGGGGAGCTGTTTTTT.

This clonotype was seen more than once but under ten times. The rearrangement joins TRBV7-8 to TRBJ1-2, with D unresolved. The CDR3 contains 14 residues. Germline V CDR1 and CDR2: SGHVS, FQNEAQ. The V and J ends lost 0 bases and 7 bases respectively, with 12 bases between them. CDR3 sequence reads: CASSLALAGGGYTF. CDR3 nucleotides: TGTGCCAGCAGCTTAGCGCTAGCAGGAGGTGGCTACACCTTC.

This clonotype has just a few counts. Relative to the germline gene, one junction end is altered; a read error may explain this. The chain joins TRBV18 to TRBJ2-1; D call uncertain. This CDR3 has 14 amino acids. Germline values: CDR1 KGHSH, CDR2 LQKENI. CDR3 sequence reads: CASTPYNNENEQFF. The CDR3 DNA sequence: TGTGCCAGCACACCGTACAACAATGAAAATGAGCAGTTCTTC.

A few counts support this clonotype. The J gene is TRBJ2-3, the V gene TRBV12-3 or TRBV12-4, with 9 bases lining up with TRBD2. With V trimmed by 5 bases and J by 2 bases, 8 bases remained unmatched. The CDR3 covers 16 residues. Written as DNA, the CDR3 is TGTGCCAGCAGTACTGGGACTAGCCGGCCCACAGATACGCAGTATTTT. Translating it yields CASSTGTSRPTDTQYF.

The gene calls are TRBV12-2 and TRBJ1-1; no DNA check was done on the table's D call, TRBD1. TRBV12-2 is labeled a pseudogene. The CDR3 length is 16 residues. The CDR3 nucleotides read TGTGCAAGTCGCCCCGACGCCGGGACAGGGAACACTGAAGCTTTCTTT. Its translation: CASRPDAGTGNTEAFF.

This clonotype was detected many times. The CDR3 nucleotides are TGTGCCAGCAGTCGGCTGCTGGTCGATACGCAGTATTTT. It is translated as CASSRLLVDTQYF. This chain links TRBV12-3 or TRBV12-4 with TRBJ2-3; the D is unclear. The V and J ends lost 5 bases and 6 bases respectively, with 12 bases between them. CDR3 length: 13 amino acids.

This clonotype has just a few counts. The genes are TRBV4-3 and TRBJ2-1, with a weak D call TRBD2 (6 bases). The CDR3 sequence is 16 residues long. Germline loops: CDR1 LGHNA, CDR2 YSLEER. The V end lost 4 bases, the J end lost 4 bases, and 17 bases lay between the germline ends. In DNA, the CDR3 is TGCGCCAGCAGCCCGGGGGTCTCTCCTAGGTACAATGAGCAGTTCTTC. The encoded protein is CASSPGVSPRYNEQFF.